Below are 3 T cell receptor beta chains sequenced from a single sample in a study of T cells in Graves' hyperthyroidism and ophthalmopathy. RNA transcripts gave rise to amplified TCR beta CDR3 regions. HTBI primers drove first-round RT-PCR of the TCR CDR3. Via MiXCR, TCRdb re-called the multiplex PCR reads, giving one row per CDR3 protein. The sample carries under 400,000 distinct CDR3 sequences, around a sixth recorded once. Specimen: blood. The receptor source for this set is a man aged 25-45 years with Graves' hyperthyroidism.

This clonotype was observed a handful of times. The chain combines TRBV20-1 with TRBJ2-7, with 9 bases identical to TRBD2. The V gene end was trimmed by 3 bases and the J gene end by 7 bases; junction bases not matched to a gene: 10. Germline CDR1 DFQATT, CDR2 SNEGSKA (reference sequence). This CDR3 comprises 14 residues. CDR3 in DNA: TGCAGTGCTAGTCTGGCGGGAGGGTCGGGGGAGCAGTACTTC. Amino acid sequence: CSASLAGGSGEQYF.

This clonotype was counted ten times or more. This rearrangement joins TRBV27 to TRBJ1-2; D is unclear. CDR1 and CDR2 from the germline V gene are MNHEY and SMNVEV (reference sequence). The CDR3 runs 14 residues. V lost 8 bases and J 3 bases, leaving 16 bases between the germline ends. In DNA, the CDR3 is TGTGCCAGCGGCGGACGGGGAAACCACTATGGCTACACCTTC. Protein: CASGGRGNHYGYTF.

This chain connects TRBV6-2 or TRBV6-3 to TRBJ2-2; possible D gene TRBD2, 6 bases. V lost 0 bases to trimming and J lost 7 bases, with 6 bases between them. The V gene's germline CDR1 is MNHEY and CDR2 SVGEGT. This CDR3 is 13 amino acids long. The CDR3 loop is CASSYSGGGELFF. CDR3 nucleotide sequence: TGTGCCAGCAGTTACTCGGGAGGCGGGGAGCTGTTTTTT.